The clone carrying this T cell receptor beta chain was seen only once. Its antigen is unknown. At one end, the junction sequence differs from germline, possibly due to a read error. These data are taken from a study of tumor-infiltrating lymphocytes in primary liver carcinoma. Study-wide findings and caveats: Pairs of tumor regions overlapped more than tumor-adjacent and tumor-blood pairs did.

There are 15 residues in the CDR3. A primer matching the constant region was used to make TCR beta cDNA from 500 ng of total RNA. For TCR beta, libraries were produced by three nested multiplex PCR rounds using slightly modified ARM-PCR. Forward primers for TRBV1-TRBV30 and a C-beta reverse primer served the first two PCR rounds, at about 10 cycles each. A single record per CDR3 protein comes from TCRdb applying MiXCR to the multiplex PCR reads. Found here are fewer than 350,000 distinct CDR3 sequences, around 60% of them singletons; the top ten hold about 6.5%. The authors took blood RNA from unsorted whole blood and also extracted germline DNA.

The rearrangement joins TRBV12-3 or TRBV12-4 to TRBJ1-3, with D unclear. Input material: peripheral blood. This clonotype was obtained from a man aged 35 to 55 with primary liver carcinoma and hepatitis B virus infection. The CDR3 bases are TGTGCCAGCAGTGTTATGGGCTTCTCTGGAAACACGATACATTTT. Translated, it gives CASSVMGFSGNTIHF.